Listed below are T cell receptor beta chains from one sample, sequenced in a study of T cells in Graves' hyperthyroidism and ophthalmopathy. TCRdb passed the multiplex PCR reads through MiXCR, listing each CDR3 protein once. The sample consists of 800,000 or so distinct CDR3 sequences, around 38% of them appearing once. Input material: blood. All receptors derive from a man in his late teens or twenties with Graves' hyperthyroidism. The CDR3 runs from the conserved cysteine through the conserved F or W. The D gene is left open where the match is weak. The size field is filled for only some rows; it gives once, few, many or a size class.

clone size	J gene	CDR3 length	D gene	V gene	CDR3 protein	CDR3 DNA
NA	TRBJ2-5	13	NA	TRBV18	CASSPLGSKTQYF	TGTGCCAGCTCACCACTGGGAAGCAAGACCCAGTACTTC
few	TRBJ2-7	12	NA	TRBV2	CASSEGGHEQYF	TGTGCCAGCAGCGAGGGGGGCCACGAGCAGTACTTC
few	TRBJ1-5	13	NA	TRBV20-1	CSARQLRNQPQHF	TGCAGTGCTAGACAGCTTCGGAATCAGCCCCAGCATTTT
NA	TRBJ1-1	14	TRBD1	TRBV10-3	CAISDLRGGAEAFF	TGTGCCATCAGCGACCTAAGAGGGGGCGCTGAAGCTTTCTTT
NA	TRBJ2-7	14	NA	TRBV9	CASSQAGRGSEQYF	TGTGCCAGCAGCCAAGCGGGCCGGGGGAGCGAGCAGTACTTC
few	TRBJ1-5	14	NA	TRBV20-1	CSAKYELSNQPQHF	TGCAGTGCTAAGTACGAACTCTCCAATCAGCCCCAGCATTTT
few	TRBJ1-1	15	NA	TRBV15	CATTPGVSMNTEAFF	TGTGCCACCACCCCAGGCGTGAGCATGAACACTGAAGCTTTCTTT
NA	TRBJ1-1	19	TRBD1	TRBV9	CASSVFPGQGGLADTEAFF	TGTGCCAGCAGCGTTTTCCCTGGACAGGGGGGATTGGCGGACACTGAAGCTTTCTTT
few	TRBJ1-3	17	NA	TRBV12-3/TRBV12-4	CASSDRDKGSSGNTIYF	TGTGCCAGCAGTGACCGGGACAAGGGAAGCTCTGGAAACACCATATATTTT
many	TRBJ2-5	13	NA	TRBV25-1	CASMPVRGETQYF	TGTGCCAGCATGCCGGTGAGGGGGGAGACCCAGTACTTC
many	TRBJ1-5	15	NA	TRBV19	CASSQGWVSNQPQHF	TGTGCCAGTAGCCAAGGCTGGGTTAGCAATCAGCCCCAGCATTTT
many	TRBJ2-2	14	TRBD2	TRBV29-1	CSVEDSGSTGELFF	TGCAGCGTTGAAGATAGCGGGAGCACCGGGGAGCTGTTTTTT
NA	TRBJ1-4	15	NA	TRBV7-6	CASSHAPRGGEKLFF	TGTGCCAGCAGCCACGCCCCACGGGGAGGCGAAAAACTGTTTTTT
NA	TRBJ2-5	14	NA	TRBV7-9	CASSFFMTQETQYF	TGTGCCAGCAGCTTCTTTATGACTCAAGAGACCCAGTACTTC
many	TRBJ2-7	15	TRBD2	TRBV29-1	CSVEGTSGGSYEQYF	TGCAGCGTTGAGGGGACTAGCGGTGGTTCCTACGAGCAGTACTTC
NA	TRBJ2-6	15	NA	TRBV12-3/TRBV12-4	CASSRPGSGANVLTF	TGTGCCAGCAGCCGCCCGGGCTCTGGGGCCAACGTCCTGACTTTC
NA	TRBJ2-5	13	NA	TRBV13	CARDRGGQETQYF	TGTGCTAGAGATCGAGGGGGTCAAGAGACCCAGTACTTC
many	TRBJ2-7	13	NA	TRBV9	CASSVVAGSEQYF	TGTGCCAGCAGCGTAGTGGCAGGGAGCGAGCAGTACTTC
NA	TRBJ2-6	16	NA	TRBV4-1	CANSQDEGSGANVLTF	TGCGCCAACAGCCAAGATGAAGGGTCTGGGGCCAACGTCCTGACTTTC
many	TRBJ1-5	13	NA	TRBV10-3	CAISGQVDQPQHF	TGTGCCATCAGTGGACAAGTTGATCAGCCCCAGCATTTT
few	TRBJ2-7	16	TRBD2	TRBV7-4	CASSWPGLAGGKEQYF	TGTGCCAGCAGCTGGCCGGGACTAGCGGGGGGGAAGGAGCAGTACTTC
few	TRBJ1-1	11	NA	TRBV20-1	CSVRTAGSAFF	TGCAGTGTTCGGACAGCAGGTTCTGCTTTCTTT
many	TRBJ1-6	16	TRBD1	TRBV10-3	CAISKQGVGGNSPLHF	TGTGCCATCAGCAAACAGGGGGTGGGAGGAAATTCACCCCTCCACTTT
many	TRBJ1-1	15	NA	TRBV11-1	CASSSSFPGNTEAFF	TGTGCCAGCAGTTCAAGCTTCCCAGGAAACACTGAAGCTTTCTTT
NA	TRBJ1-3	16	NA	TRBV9	CASSVEGQNSGNTIYF	TGTGCCAGCAGCGTAGAGGGTCAGAACTCTGGAAACACCATATATTTT